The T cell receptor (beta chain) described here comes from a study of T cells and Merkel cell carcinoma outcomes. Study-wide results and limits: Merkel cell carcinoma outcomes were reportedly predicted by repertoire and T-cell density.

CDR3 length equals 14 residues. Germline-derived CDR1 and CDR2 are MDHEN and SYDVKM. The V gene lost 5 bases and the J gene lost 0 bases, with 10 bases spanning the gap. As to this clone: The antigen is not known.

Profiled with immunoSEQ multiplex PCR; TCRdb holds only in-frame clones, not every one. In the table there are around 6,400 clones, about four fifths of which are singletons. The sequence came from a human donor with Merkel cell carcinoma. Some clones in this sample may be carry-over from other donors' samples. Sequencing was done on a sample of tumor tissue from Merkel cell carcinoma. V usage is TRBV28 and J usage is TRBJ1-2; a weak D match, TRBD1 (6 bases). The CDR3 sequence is CASSTGSANYGYTF. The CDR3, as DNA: TGTGCCAGCAGTACAGGGTCAGCTAACTATGGCTACACCTTC.